Shown below are 20 T cell receptor beta chains from a single sample sequenced in a study of blood T cell repertoires in COVID-19. Clones were sequenced by immunoSEQ multiplex PCR, and TCRdb holds only the in-frame ones, with some missing. Here the sample spans hundreds of thousands of clones, roughly 91% being singletons. The sample comprised PBMCs or T cells enriched from blood (not recorded which). The receptors were sampled from a woman under 40 who had recovered from COVID-19.

The chain couples TRBV19 to TRBJ2-1; 8 nucleotides line up with TRBD2. J was trimmed by 7 bases and V by 2 bases; bases with no gene match: 10. Looked up from germline, CDR1 is LNHDA and CDR2 is SQIVND (reference sequence). The CDR3 loop spans 16 amino acids. As DNA, the CDR3 is TGTGCCAGTAGTATACTAGCGGGCCCCTCAGGAAATGAGCAGTTCTTC. Protein: CASSILAGPSGNEQFF.

This clone came up once. This rearrangement joins TRBV24-1 to TRBJ2-1; TRBD2 is a possible D gene (6 bases). CDR1 and CDR2 (germline): KGHDR, SFDVKD. V was shortened by 7 bases and J by 5 bases, with 14 bases between the two germline ends. The length of the CDR3 is 14 residues. The CDR3 spells CATSRPGGDNEQFF. CDR3 bases: TGTGCCACCAGCAGACCCGGCGGGGACAATGAGCAGTTCTTC.

The rearrangement uses TRBV7-3 and TRBJ1-2, with D possibly matching TRBD1 (6 bases). Germline V lookup: CDR1 SGHTA, CDR2 FQGTGA. This CDR3 has 14 amino acids. The V end was cut by 1 base, the J end by 0 bases, with 6 bases between. CDR3 sequence: CASSLRTANYGYTF. The CDR3 nucleotides are TGTGCCAGCAGCTTAAGGACAGCTAACTATGGCTACACCTTC.

This chain joins TRBV18 and TRBJ2-1, with 8 bases matching TRBD1. V gave up 0 bases and J gave up 3 bases; unmatched junction bases: 4. Germline CDR1 KGHSH, CDR2 LQKENI. CDR3 size: 16 residues. The CDR3 sequence: CASSPPRDRFYNEQFF. CDR3 nucleotides: TGTGCCAGCTCACCACCGCGGGACAGGTTCTACAATGAGCAGTTCTTC.

The rearrangement links TRBV7-2 to TRBJ2-1, with TRBD2 identical over 11 bases. CDR1 and CDR2 from the germline V gene are SGHTA and FQGNSA. Trimming removed 5 bases from V and 7 bases from J; junction bases left unmatched: 4. CDR3 length: 14 amino acids. The CDR3 region is CASSPTSGNNEQFF. In DNA, the CDR3 is TGTGCCAGCAGCCCGACTAGCGGGAATAATGAGCAGTTCTTC. Combining the CDR3 with reference TRBV7-2 and TRBJ2-1 gives the whole variable domain GAGVSQSPSNKVTEKGKDVELRCDPISGHTALYWYRQSLGQGLEFLIYFQGNSAPDKSGLPSDRFSAERTGGSVSTLTIQRTQQEDSAVYLCASSPTSGNNEQFFGPGTRLTVL.

This rearrangement joins TRBV11-1 to TRBJ2-1, with TRBD2 matching over 8 bases. Germline values: CDR1 SGHAT, CDR2 FQDESV (reference sequence). V lost 5 bases to trimming and J lost 3 bases; unmatched junction nucleotides: 9. The CDR3 extends over 16 amino acids. The CDR3 DNA follows: TGTGCCAGCAGCCCGCGGTCCCTAGCGGGCTACAATGAGCAGTTCTTC. It is translated as CASSPRSLAGYNEQFF.

The chain carries TRBV7-8 and TRBJ2-1; the D gene is possibly TRBD2 (5 bases). The CDR3 runs to 18 residues. Germline V gene sequence: CDR1 SGHVS, CDR2 FQNEAQ. Trimming removed 1 base from V and 0 bases from J, with 16 bases in between. CDR3 nucleotide sequence: TGTGCCAGCAGCTTAGGCCCCCTGCGGGCAGCCTCCTACAATGAGCAGTTCTTC. As protein: CASSLGPLRAASYNEQFF.

The chain joins TRBV28 to TRBJ2-1; tentatively, D is TRBD1 (6 bases). Trimming pared 6 bases from V and 2 bases from J, leaving 17 bases between. The V gene's germline CDR1 is MDHEN and CDR2 SYDVKM. The CDR3 sequence is 16 residues long. CDR3 region: CASRGGGSGTYNEQFF. For the CDR3, the DNA is TGTGCCAGCAGAGGGGGTGGGTCAGGGACCTACAATGAGCAGTTCTTC.

The chain uses TRBV19 and TRBJ1-4; D call uncertain. The V and J ends lost 5 bases and 0 bases respectively, with 7 bases between them. The CDR3 runs to 14 residues. The germline gives CDR1 LNHDA, CDR2 SQIVND (reference sequence). The chain's CDR3 is CASSPTTTNEKLFF. The CDR3 nucleotides read TGTGCCAGTAGTCCGACAACAACTAATGAAAAACTGTTTTTT.

The rearrangement joins TRBV19 to TRBJ1-5, with 7 bases aligning to TRBD1. The CDR3 runs to 15 residues. CDR1 is LNHDA and CDR2 is SQIVND in the germline V gene (reference sequence). V was clipped by 7 bases and J by 2 bases; unmatched bases: 8. The CDR3 coding sequence is TGTGCCAGTACTACAGGGGCCGATCGCAATCAGCCCCAGCATTTT. Its protein is CASTTGADRNQPQHF.

V usage is TRBV27 and J usage is TRBJ2-7, with 9 bases lining up with TRBD1. The CDR3 has 16 amino acids. With V trimmed by 5 bases and J by 4 bases, 12 bases remained unmatched. Germline CDR1 is MNHEY and CDR2 is SMNVEV (reference sequence). CDR3 nucleotides: TGTGCCAGCAGTCTAACCGGGACAGGGTACCGTTACGAGCAGTACTTC. This sequence encodes CASSLTGTGYRYEQYF.

This chain connects TRBV9 to TRBJ1-5; 9 nucleotides agree with TRBD1. CDR1 is SGDLS, CDR2 YYNGEE, per germline. J lost 7 bases, V lost 0 bases, and 5 bases had no gene match. The CDR3 totals 15 residues. The CDR3 region is CASSVGGQGIQPQHF. The CDR3 bases are TGTGCCAGCAGCGTAGGAGGACAGGGGATCCAGCCCCAGCATTTT. Variable domain in full (rest from reference TRBV9 and TRBJ1-5): DSGVTQTPKHLITATGQRVTLRCSPRSGDLSVYWYQQSLDQGLQFLIQYYNGEERAKGNILERFSAQQFPDLHSELNLSSLELGDSALYFCASSVGGQGIQPQHFGDGTRLSIL.

V is TRBV6-2 or TRBV6-3 and J is TRBJ2-5; 8 nucleotides align to TRBD2. Germline V gene lookup returns CDR1 MNHEY and CDR2 SVGEGT. The CDR3 is 18 residues long. V was clipped by 6 bases and J by 1 base; unmatched bases: 16. CDR3 amino acids: CASSSIGAGGLTQETQYF. CDR3 in DNA: TGTGCCAGCAGCTCCATCGGCGCGGGAGGCCTAACCCAAGAGACCCAGTACTTC.

This chain joins TRBV20-1 and TRBJ1-2; D is unresolved. Germline V CDR1 and CDR2: DFQATT, SNEGSKA (reference sequence). The CDR3 spans 10 residues. V lost 7 bases, J lost 7 bases, and 10 bases lay in between. CDR3 sequence (DNA): TGCAGTGGCGGAGAAGGTGGCTACACCTTC. This sequence encodes CSGGEGGYTF.

This clone was seen once. Other DNA sequences in the same sample also yield this CDR3. The chain combines TRBV3-1 (or the pseudogene TRBV3-2) with TRBJ2-7; D not resolved. Per germline, CDR1 LGHDT and CDR2 YNNKEL (reference sequence). Trimming cost V 0 bases and J 3 bases, with 3 bases left between them. The CDR3 has 12 residues. CDR3 region: CASSQDSYEQYF. The CDR3 DNA is TGTGCCAGCAGCCAAGACAGCTACGAGCAGTACTTC.

V and J are TRBV28 and TRBJ2-2, with TRBD2 matching 11 bases. Germline trimming cut 4 bases from V and 5 bases from J; bases unmatched to any gene: 0. The CDR3 runs to 14 residues. The germline V gene has CDR1 MDHEN and CDR2 SYDVKM. CDR3 DNA sequence: TGTGCCAGCAGTTGGACTAGCGGGACCGGGGAGCTGTTTTTT. Translating gives CASSWTSGTGELFF.

V gene TRBV27 combines with J gene TRBJ1-1; unclear D gene. V was trimmed by 1 base and J by 3 bases, leaving 12 bases between them. Germline values: CDR1 MNHEY, CDR2 SMNVEV (reference sequence). CDR3 length equals 15 residues. CDR3 amino acids: CASSLLGASDTEAFF. CDR3 DNA: TGTGCCAGCAGTTTATTGGGAGCGTCGGACACTGAAGCTTTCTTT.

This clone was seen just once. The rearrangement links TRBV7-2 to TRBJ1-1; D might be TRBD1 (5 bases). The germline V and J ends were trimmed by 5 bases and 6 bases, with 10 bases remaining between them. Germline lookup yields CDR1 SGHTA and CDR2 FQGNSA. The CDR3 consists of 12 residues. This chain's CDR3 is CASSLQGPEAFF. The CDR3 region has the DNA TGTGCCAGCAGCCTTCAGGGTCCTGAAGCTTTCTTT.

The chain combines TRBV9 with TRBJ1-1; D is uncertain. This CDR3 region has 14 residues. V was clipped by 3 bases and J by 0 bases, with 9 bases between them. Germline loops: CDR1 SGDLS, CDR2 YYNGEE. The CDR3 DNA is TGTGCCAGCAGCGCCAGTTACATGAACACTGAAGCTTTCTTT. Its protein product is CASSASYMNTEAFF.

The chain carries TRBV2 and TRBJ2-1; 7 bases align to TRBD1. The trim removed 7 bases at V and 0 bases at J, leaving 6 bases unmatched. This CDR3 region has 15 residues. Germline lookup yields CDR1 SNHLY and CDR2 FYNNEI. CDR3 DNA sequence: TGTGCCAGCAAATCGGACAGGAGCTCCTACAATGAGCAGTTCTTC. Translation: CASKSDRSSYNEQFF.